These 22 T cell receptor beta chains were all obtained from the same sample, sequenced in a study of T-cell reconstitution after alpha-beta-depleted transplantation in children (dated by TCRdb to about 2016). The library was made by PCR. The sequencing machine was an Illumina HiSeq 2500. To normalize quantification of the TCRbeta repertoire, the TCR libraries were built with molecular barcoding that relied on unique molecular identifiers. TCRdb reworked the public reads: Q25 trimming with fastp, MiXCR clone assembly, productive beta chains retained. Identical CDR3 proteins give one entry, which carries the most common genes and DNA. A total of over 70,000 distinct CDR3 sequences appear in this sample, roughly 7.7% of them only once. The ten largest clones represent roughly 6.9% of the sample. This sample comprised PBMCs from the stem cell graft donor, obtained from the stem cell graft. All receptors derive from a human donor who donated a stem cell graft to a child with congenital amegakaryocytic thrombocytopenia.

This clonotype has ten or more counts. The chain couples TRBV12-3 or TRBV12-4 to TRBJ2-7; 8 nucleotides line up with TRBD2. The CDR3 extends over 17 amino acids. V shed 5 bases, J shed 0 bases, and the junction held 12 bases outside the gene matches. The CDR3: CASSDPGGHLSSYEQYF. Written as DNA, the CDR3 is TGTGCCAGCAGTGACCCGGGGGGGCACCTTAGCTCCTACGAGCAGTACTTC.

This clonotype was counted many times. Written as DNA, the CDR3 is TGTGCCTGGAGTGTACGGACTAGCGGCTACAATGAGCAGTTCTTC. Residues: CAWSVRTSGYNEQFF. V usage is TRBV30 and J usage is TRBJ2-1, with 10 bases aligning to TRBD2. The CDR3 consists of 15 residues. V was clipped by 0 bases and J by 3 bases; unmatched bases: 2. The germline V gene encodes CDR1 GTSNPN and CDR2 SVGIG (reference sequence).

This clonotype occurred many times. The chain recombines TRBV10-3 with TRBJ1-5; the D gene is possibly TRBD1 (6 bases). The CDR3 runs to 16 residues. CDR1 is ENHRY and CDR2 is SYGVKD in the germline V gene. V dropped 2 bases and J dropped 2 bases, with 13 bases sitting between them. CDR3 DNA: TGTGCCATCAGTGAGGCGGGGACAATGGGCAATCAGCCCCAGCATTTT. This gives the protein CAISEAGTMGNQPQHF.

This clonotype was found many times. One end of the junction varies from germline; a read error may be responsible. The genes are TRBV6-5 and TRBJ2-5, with D perhaps being TRBD1 or TRBD2 (5 bases each). This CDR3 contains 13 residues. Germline V gives CDR1 MNHEY, CDR2 SVGAGI. CDR3 sequence: CASSLTYVSPRGF. The CDR3, as DNA: TGTGCCAGCAGTCTAACGTATGTGTCTCCGAGGGGCTTC.

This clonotype was picked up many times. J is TRBJ2-1 and V is TRBV20-1, with 15 bases identical to TRBD2. Germline CDR1 DFQATT, CDR2 SNEGSKA (reference sequence). After removal of 5 bases from V and 5 bases from J, the junction contained 4 bases not matched to a gene. There are 15 residues in the CDR3. The CDR3 is CSARTSGRVHNEQFF. In DNA form, the CDR3 reads TGCAGTGCTCGGACTAGCGGGAGGGTGCACAATGAGCAGTTCTTC.

In this sample, this clonotype turned up many times. The CDR3 DNA is TGTGCCAGCAGCTTGTCCTCATGGGCTAATGAAAAACTGTTTTTT. Translating it yields CASSLSSWANEKLFF. V gene TRBV5-6 combines with J gene TRBJ1-4; no reliable D call. Germline CDR1 and CDR2: SGHDT and YYEEEE. This CDR3 is built from 15 residues. Trimming stripped 1 base from V and 3 bases from J, with 10 bases between.

This clonotype occurred a few times. The CDR3 spells CASSLPLDPTDTQYF. CDR3 DNA sequence: TGTGCCAGCAGCTTACCCTTAGACCCGACAGATACGCAGTATTTT. The J gene is TRBJ2-3, the V gene TRBV7-9; D is unresolved. This CDR3 is built from 15 residues. Germline V gives CDR1 SEHNR, CDR2 FQNEAQ (reference sequence). V was trimmed by 2 bases and J by 3 bases, leaving 12 bases between them.

This clonotype was picked up many times. This rearrangement joins TRBV20-1 to TRBJ1-6, with D unresolved. This CDR3 has 18 amino acids. V was shortened by 4 bases and J by 0 bases, with 19 bases between the two germline ends. Germline CDR1 is DFQATT and CDR2 is SNEGSKA (reference sequence). The CDR3 sequence is CSAMTIGDSSSYNSPLHF. In DNA, the CDR3 is TGCAGTGCTATGACAATTGGAGATTCAAGCTCCTATAATTCACCCCTCCACTTT.

The chain has TRBV12-3 or TRBV12-4 and TRBJ2-5, with a tentative D call TRBD2 (5 bases). V lost 10 bases and J 4 bases, leaving 16 bases between the germline ends. The CDR3 is made up of 13 amino acids. The CDR3: CAICLGEAETQYF. In nucleotides, the CDR3 is TGTGCCATCTGTTTGGGAGAGGCAGAGACCCAGTACTTC.

This clonotype has a count of ten or more. The V call is TRBV20-1, the J call TRBJ1-4; 7 nucleotides agree with TRBD1. This CDR3 region has 15 residues. The germline CDR1 and CDR2 sequences are DFQATT and SNEGSKA (reference sequence). J gave up 4 bases and V 1 base, and 6 bases lay outside the gene matches. DNA for the CDR3: TGCAGTGCTAGAGCCCAGGGGGGGCTTAATGAAAAACTGTTTTTT. It translates to CSARAQGGLNEKLFF.

The table lists this clonotype with many counts. The V and J genes are TRBV20-1 and TRBJ2-3; tentative D call: TRBD1 (5 bases). Germline V gene sequence: CDR1 DFQATT, CDR2 SNEGSKA (reference sequence). This CDR3 is 12 amino acids long. V was shortened by 3 bases and J by 3 bases, with 7 bases between the two germline ends. In DNA, the CDR3 is TGCAGTGCTAGGCAGGGAACAGATACGCAGTATTTT. This gives the protein CSARQGTDTQYF.

Ten or more counts support this clonotype. This chain connects TRBV4-1 to TRBJ2-1; 10 bases are a match to TRBD1. Germline CDR1 MGHRA, CDR2 YSYEKL. J was trimmed by 8 bases and V by 2 bases; bases with no gene match: 6. The CDR3 has 15 amino acids. The CDR3 is CASSQMDRGTDEQFF. The CDR3 coding sequence is TGCGCCAGCAGCCAAATGGACAGGGGGACGGATGAGCAGTTCTTC.

The sample holds many counts of this clonotype. The chain combines TRBV28 with TRBJ2-7; 11 bases match TRBD1. This CDR3 contains 15 residues. Per the germline V gene, CDR1 is MDHEN and CDR2 is SYDVKM. V dropped 2 bases and J dropped 7; count of bases not matched to a gene: 7. The CDR3 region has the DNA TGTGCCAGCAGTTTACAGGGGACAGGGGGTAGGGAGCAGTACTTC. Its protein is CASSLQGTGGREQYF.

This clonotype was detected many times. V is TRBV20-1 and J is TRBJ1-1; TRBD1 matches 8 bases. CDR1 is DFQATT, CDR2 SNEGSKA, per germline (reference sequence). CDR3 size: 16 residues. The V segment lost 6 bases and the J segment 3 bases; nucleotides outside the gene matches: 15. Here the CDR3 reads CSALRTGRERYTEAFF. The CDR3, as DNA: TGCAGTGCCCTTCGGACAGGGCGGGAACGGTACACTGAAGCTTTCTTT.

J is TRBJ2-7 and V is TRBV7-2, with 9 bases that match TRBD1. J lost 6 bases, V lost 5 bases, and 8 bases had no gene match. This CDR3 has 14 residues. The germline V gene encodes CDR1 SGHTA and CDR2 FQGNSA. Written as DNA, the CDR3 is TGTGCCAGCAGCGTGCCGGGACAGGGCTCCGAGCAGTACTTC. Residues: CASSVPGQGSEQYF.

Ten or more counts support this clonotype. The V gene is TRBV20-1, the J gene TRBJ2-7, with 8 bases identical to TRBD1. Germline CDR1 is DFQATT and CDR2 is SNEGSKA (reference sequence). Losses at the gene ends were 2 bases for V and 3 bases for J; bases not matched to a gene: 6. CDR3 length: 14 amino acids. CDR3 region: CSARSPGQGYEQYF. CDR3 DNA sequence: TGCAGTGCTAGATCCCCAGGACAGGGCTACGAGCAGTACTTC.

V usage is TRBV29-1 and J usage is TRBJ1-1; TRBD1 aligns across 9 bases. CDR1 and CDR2 (germline): SQVTM, ANQGSEA. This CDR3 has 10 residues. The CDR3 coding sequence is TGCACCTGGACAGGGGATGAAGCTTTCTTT. The encoded protein is CTWTGDEAFF.

This clonotype was recorded many times. J is TRBJ1-1 and V is TRBV5-1; D is possibly TRBD1 (6 bases). V was cut by 4 bases and J by 0 bases, with 19 bases left in between. The CDR3 loop spans 17 amino acids. CDR1 and CDR2 from the germline V gene are SGHRS and YFSETQ. The CDR3 loop reads CASSRGGLTGLNTEAFF. In DNA, the CDR3 is TGCGCCAGCAGCCGGGGCGGACTGACAGGACTGAACACTGAAGCTTTCTTT. The full variable domain, with the rest looked up from reference TRBV5-1 and TRBJ1-1, is KAGVTQTPRYLIKTRGQQVTLSCSPISGHRSVSWYQQTPGQGLQFLFEYFSETQRNKGNFPGRFSGRQFSNSRSEMNVSTLELGDSALYLCASSRGGLTGLNTEAFFGQGTRLTVV.

The rearrangement links TRBV20-1 to TRBJ2-1, with D unresolved. The CDR3 consists of 10 residues. Trimming stripped 0 bases from V and 8 bases from J, with 2 bases between. CDR1 and CDR2 (germline): DFQATT, SNEGSKA (reference sequence). CDR3 in amino acids: CSARDHEQFF. The CDR3 DNA reads as TGCAGTGCTAGAGATCATGAGCAGTTCTTC.

In its sample, this clonotype was seen many times. The CDR3 bases are TGTGCCAGCAGTTCAGGGAGTAGCGACAACAATGAGCAGTTCTTC. Its translation: CASSSGSSDNNEQFF. The chain uses TRBV12-3 or TRBV12-4 and TRBJ2-1; D could derive from TRBD1 or TRBD2 (5 bases each). The CDR3 is made up of 15 amino acids. With 4 bases removed from V and 5 bases from J, the gap between germline ends came to 15 bases.

The table lists this clonotype with many counts. The chain recombines TRBV20-1 with TRBJ2-1, with 8 bases fitting TRBD2. The CDR3 runs to 14 residues. The V gene's germline CDR1 is DFQATT and CDR2 SNEGSKA (reference sequence). V was clipped by 1 base and J by 9 bases; unmatched bases: 8. The CDR3 here is CSARVGAGGFEQFF. DNA of the CDR3: TGCAGTGCTAGAGTCGGGGCGGGAGGTTTTGAGCAGTTCTTC.

This clonotype was counted many times. V usage is TRBV7-9 and J usage is TRBJ2-1; no clear D. Trimming pared 7 bases from V and 0 bases from J, leaving 16 bases between. The CDR3 has 16 amino acids. Germline V CDR1 and CDR2: SEHNR, FQNEAQ (reference sequence). In nucleotides, the CDR3 is TGTGCCAGCACTTCCATAACGCAAGACTCCTACAATGAGCAGTTCTTC. Translating gives CASTSITQDSYNEQFF.